These 14 T cell receptor beta chains share one sample of origin, sequenced in a study of T cell responses to AZD1222 COVID-19 vaccine. This table comes from immunoSEQ multiplex PCR, and its TCRdb copy is limited to in-frame clones, with some not included. The sample holds 95,000 to 150,000 clones; approximately 88% are singletons and the top ten take around 6.1%. The specimen comprised peripheral blood, sampled on day 0 of AZD1222 vaccination. The receptors come from an adult in good health.

This sequence joins TRBV29-1 and TRBJ2-2; 9 bases match TRBD2. The CDR3 sequence is 15 residues long. CDR1 is SQVTM and CDR2 is ANQGSEA in the germline V gene. V was clipped by 6 bases and J by 7 bases; unmatched bases: 12. The CDR3 sequence is CSVNSGSGEIGELFF. The CDR3 nucleotides read TGCAGCGTCAATAGCGGGAGTGGCGAGATCGGGGAGCTGTTTTTT.

The chain recombines TRBV30 with TRBJ1-4; perhaps TRBD1 as D (6 bases). There are 16 residues in the CDR3. The V gene lost 0 bases and the J gene lost 3 bases, with 14 bases spanning the gap. Germline V gene lookup returns CDR1 GTSNPN and CDR2 SVGIG (reference sequence). The CDR3 sequence is CAWSVARGAPNEKLFF. Here the CDR3 DNA reads TGTGCCTGGAGTGTTGCGCGGGGGGCGCCTAATGAAAAACTGTTTTTT. The full variable domain, completed using reference TRBV30 and TRBJ1-4, is SQTIHQWPATLVQPVGSPLSLECTVEGTSNPNLYWYRQAAGRGLQLLFYSVGIGQISSEVPQNLSASRPQDRQFILSSKKLLLSDSGFYLCAWSVARGAPNEKLFFGSGTQLSVL.

This rearrangement joins TRBV20-1 to TRBJ2-5, with 7 bases lining up with TRBD1. Germline trimming cut 5 bases from V and 8 bases from J; bases unmatched to any gene: 5. Germline V lookup: CDR1 DFQATT, CDR2 SNEGSKA (reference sequence). This CDR3 is 11 amino acids long. CDR3 sequence: CSAPQGQTQYF. CDR3 nucleotides: TGCAGTGCTCCACAGGGGCAAACCCAGTACTTC.

In its sample, this clone was seen once. The rearrangement joins TRBV10-3 to TRBJ1-1; D might be TRBD1 (5 bases). Per the germline V gene, CDR1 is ENHRY and CDR2 is SYGVKD. The length of the CDR3 is 14 residues. V lost 5 bases to trimming and J lost 10 bases, with 20 bases between them. The CDR3 DNA reads TGTGCCATCAGTCCAGGGTTGTGGGGTCAAGGAGCTTTCTTT. Translated: CAISPGLWGQGAFF.

The chain joins TRBV19 to TRBJ2-5; D uncertain. This CDR3 has 13 residues. Germline CDR1 is LNHDA and CDR2 is SQIVND (reference sequence). V was shortened by 1 base and J by 3 bases, with 6 bases between the two germline ends. The CDR3 loop is CASSIGDKETQYF. The CDR3 nucleotides read TGTGCCAGTAGTATAGGAGATAAAGAGACCCAGTACTTC.

The chain recombines TRBV21-1 with TRBJ1-3; the table names TRBD1, a call not compared with the DNA. TRBV21-1 is annotated as a pseudogene. The CDR3 runs 17 residues. The CDR3 region has the DNA TGTGCCAGCAGCCCCCAGGTCAGGGACAGGGGACGAAACACCATATATTTT. Protein: CASSPQVRDRGRNTIYF.

The chain employs TRBV7-9 and TRBJ2-2, with TRBD2 as a possible D gene (5 bases). This CDR3 contains 16 residues. V lost 5 bases and J 2 bases, leaving 15 bases between the germline ends. Germline loops: CDR1 SEHNR, CDR2 FQNEAQ (reference sequence). In DNA, the CDR3 is TGTGCCAGCAGCAAGACCCCGCGGGTCAACACCGGGGAGCTGTTTTTT. Translated: CASSKTPRVNTGELFF.

The genes are TRBV2 and TRBJ1-2; tentatively, D is TRBD1 (5 bases). CDR3 size: 14 residues. Germline V gene sequence: CDR1 SNHLY, CDR2 FYNNEI. V lost 3 bases to trimming and J lost 4 bases, with 12 bases between them. The CDR3, as DNA: TGTGCCAGCAGTGAGGGGCAGCTCTCCTATGGCTACACCTTC. The encoded protein is CASSEGQLSYGYTF.

This chain joins TRBV9 and TRBJ2-2; D is perhaps TRBD1 (5 bases). Germline CDR1 and CDR2: SGDLS and YYNGEE. V was clipped by 4 bases and J by 4 bases, with 8 bases between them. This CDR3 has 13 amino acids. The CDR3 here is CASSSGPTGELFF. The CDR3 bases are TGTGCCAGCAGCTCAGGGCCCACCGGGGAGCTGTTTTTT.

This clone occurred once. The genes are TRBV6-5 and TRBJ2-7; D is possibly TRBD1 or TRBD2 (5 bases each). Germline V lookup: CDR1 MNHEY, CDR2 SVGAGI. The CDR3 covers 14 residues. The V end was cut by 6 bases, the J end by 3 bases, with 15 bases between. The CDR3 spells CASSPGTDNYEQYF. The CDR3 DNA sequence: TGTGCCAGCAGCCCCGGGACGGATAACTACGAGCAGTACTTC.

The chain couples TRBV20-1 to TRBJ1-2; D might be TRBD1 (6 bases). CDR3 size: 13 residues. V lost 3 bases to trimming and J lost 4 bases, with 12 bases between them. Germline loops: CDR1 DFQATT, CDR2 SNEGSKA (reference sequence). The CDR3 nucleotides read TGCAGTGCTAGTGCTAGGGGGGTCTATGGCTACACCTTC. Its protein is CSASARGVYGYTF.

This clone appeared once. V gene TRBV3-1 (or the pseudogene TRBV3-2) combines with J gene TRBJ1-1; a possible D gene is TRBD1 (6 bases). V was shortened by 1 base and J by 4 bases, with 16 bases between the two germline ends. The CDR3 contains 16 residues. The germline CDR1 and CDR2 sequences are LGHDT and YNNKEL (reference sequence). CDR3 region: CASSQADPGAGTEAFF. CDR3 nucleotides: TGTGCCAGCAGCCAAGCTGACCCAGGGGCGGGCACTGAAGCTTTCTTT.

V and J are TRBV2 and TRBJ1-3; D remains ambiguous. V shed 0 bases and J shed 3 bases, with 0 bases lying between them. The CDR3 contains 12 residues. CDR1 is SNHLY and CDR2 is FYNNEI in the germline V gene. CDR3 nucleotide sequence: TGTGCCAGCAGTGAAGCTGGAAACACCATATATTTT. As protein: CASSEAGNTIYF.

This clone was seen only once. The rearrangement uses TRBV3-1 (or the pseudogene TRBV3-2) and TRBJ2-7; D is tentatively TRBD1 or TRBD2 (5 bases each). The CDR3 has 14 residues. V shed 1 base and J shed 1 base, with 8 bases lying between them. Germline values: CDR1 LGHDT, CDR2 YNNKEL (reference sequence). The CDR3 nucleotides read TGTGCCAGCAGCCAAGTCGGGGCGTCCTACGAGCAGTACTTC. Amino acid sequence: CASSQVGASYEQYF.